One and the same sample provided the 29 T cell receptor beta chains below, sequenced in a study of beta chain features in type 1 diabetes. General observations from the study: In all four CD4+ subsets, TCRB CDR3 length was significantly, moderately reduced in type 1 diabetes.

Which antigens these TCRs recognize remains unknown. The study reverse transcribed the entire isolated RNA, so it sequenced expressed TCRB transcripts. Using immunoSEQ multiplex PCR, the repertoire was profiled, and TCRdb retains in-frame clones only, with some absent. The data contain about 740,000 clones, over 10% of them singletons. Sequenced: naive CD4+ T cells from blood. The source of these receptors is a young man with type 1 diabetes.

This clone was picked up a small number of times. V is TRBV5-1 and J is TRBJ1-4; 12 bases agree with TRBD1. The germline V gene has CDR1 SGHRS and CDR2 YFSETQ. The CDR3 is 16 residues long. The junction had 4 bases not matched to a gene; V was cut back by 1 base and J by 6 bases. CDR3: CASSLWDRGRDEKLFF. The DNA for the CDR3 is TGCGCCAGCAGCTTGTGGGACAGGGGGCGAGATGAAAAACTGTTTTTT.

The chain is built from TRBV7-2 and TRBJ2-2; D is undetermined. CDR3 length: 16 amino acids. Germline loops: CDR1 SGHTA, CDR2 FQGNSA. V was shortened by 1 base and J by 0 bases, with 9 bases between the two germline ends. CDR3 nucleotides: TGTGCCAGCAGCTTAGTAGGGCAGACGAACACCGGGGAGCTGTTTTTT. It encodes CASSLVGQTNTGELFF. Combining the CDR3 with reference TRBV7-2 and TRBJ2-2 gives the whole variable domain GAGVSQSPSNKVTEKGKDVELRCDPISGHTALYWYRQSLGQGLEFLIYFQGNSAPDKSGLPSDRFSAERTGGSVSTLTIQRTQQEDSAVYLCASSLVGQTNTGELFFGEGSRLTVL.

This clone was observed a handful of times. The chain uses TRBV4-1 and TRBJ1-2; a possible D gene is TRBD1 (5 bases). CDR3 size: 15 residues. Germline V CDR1 and CDR2: MGHRA, YSYEKL. V was cut by 0 bases and J by 2 bases, with 10 bases left in between. The CDR3 spells CASSQDGTANYGYTF. The CDR3 nucleotides are TGCGCCAGCAGCCAAGATGGGACCGCGAACTATGGCTACACCTTC.

This clone was seen a few times. CDR3 loop: CASSLVGTDVAKNIQYF. For the CDR3, the DNA is TGTGCCAGCAGCTTAGTAGGGACAGACGTAGCCAAAAACATTCAGTACTTC. V usage is TRBV7-2 and J usage is TRBJ2-4; 7 bases map to TRBD1. V gave up 1 base and J gave up 0 bases; unmatched junction bases: 6. This CDR3 is built from 17 residues. Germline-derived CDR1 and CDR2 are SGHTA and FQGNSA.

This clone was found a few times. The rearrangement joins TRBV30 to TRBJ1-3; the D is unclear. The V gene's germline CDR1 is GTSNPN and CDR2 SVGIG (reference sequence). The germline V and J ends were trimmed by 3 bases and 4 bases, with 13 bases remaining between them. The CDR3 sequence is 14 residues long. CDR3 nucleotide sequence: TGTGCCTGGAGCCGTGGAGGGAGCGGAAACACCATATATTTT. This translates into CAWSRGGSGNTIYF. Variable domain in full (rest from reference TRBV30 and TRBJ1-3): SQTIHQWPATLVQPVGSPLSLECTVEGTSNPNLYWYRQAAGRGLQLLFYSVGIGQISSEVPQNLSASRPQDRQFILSSKKLLLSDSGFYLCAWSRGGSGNTIYFGEGSWLTVV.

This chain joins TRBV25-1 and TRBJ1-2; D remains unclear. V dropped 0 bases and J dropped 8 bases, with 7 bases sitting between them. The V gene's germline CDR1 is MGHDK and CDR2 SYGVNS. The length of the CDR3 is 12 residues. CDR3 protein: CASSEYLGGYTF. In DNA form, the CDR3 reads TGTGCCAGCAGTGAATACCTTGGGGGCTACACCTTC.

Of note for this clone: This sample also contains other DNA sequences that code for the same CDR3. This chain uses TRBV7-9 with TRBJ2-1; D remains ambiguous. The V gene lost 1 base and the J gene lost 7 bases, with 5 bases spanning the gap. CDR3 size: 12 residues. Germline assignment: CDR1 SEHNR and CDR2 FQNEAQ (reference sequence). For the CDR3, the DNA is TGTGCCAGCAGCTTAGTGGGAAATGAGCAGTTCTTC. Amino acid sequence: CASSLVGNEQFF.

The V and J genes are TRBV9 and TRBJ1-3; 10 positions agree with TRBD1. V dropped 3 bases and J dropped 2; count of bases not matched to a gene: 2. The germline CDR1 and CDR2 sequences are SGDLS and YYNGEE. The CDR3 sequence is 15 residues long. This CDR3 is CASSGQGAPGNTIYF. The CDR3 DNA reads TGTGCCAGCAGCGGACAGGGGGCGCCTGGAAACACCATATATTTT. Full variable domain (remainder filled in from reference TRBV9 and TRBJ1-3): DSGVTQTPKHLITATGQRVTLRCSPRSGDLSVYWYQQSLDQGLQFLIQYYNGEERAKGNILERFSAQQFPDLHSELNLSSLELGDSALYFCASSGQGAPGNTIYFGEGSWLTVV.

The rearrangement uses TRBV7-9 and TRBJ2-2; D is uncertain. The CDR3 has 13 amino acids. Germline V lookup: CDR1 SEHNR, CDR2 FQNEAQ (reference sequence). Between the trimmed V and J ends, which lost 1 base and 5 bases, there was a span of 5 bases. This CDR3 is CASSLERTGELFF. The CDR3 bases are TGTGCCAGCAGCTTAGAAAGGACCGGGGAGCTGTTTTTT.

The V and J genes are TRBV6-1 and TRBJ1-1; tentative D call: TRBD1 (5 bases). V shed 2 bases and J shed 3 bases, with 10 bases lying between them. Germline CDR1 MNHNS, CDR2 SASEGT. This CDR3 spans 14 amino acids. The CDR3 is CASSERGSDTEAFF. DNA for the CDR3: TGTGCCAGCAGTGAAAGGGGATCGGACACTGAAGCTTTCTTT.

The rearrangement uses TRBV6-1 and TRBJ2-3; D gene unclear. Germline CDR1 is MNHNS and CDR2 is SASEGT. The V end was cut by 5 bases, the J end by 6 bases, with 9 bases between. This CDR3 comprises 12 residues. The CDR3 DNA reads as TGTGCCAGCAGTTCCTCGATGGATACGCAGTATTTT. Translating gives CASSSSMDTQYF.

This clone was recorded a few times. V gene TRBV20-1 combines with J gene TRBJ2-1; unclear D gene. The V gene's germline CDR1 is DFQATT and CDR2 SNEGSKA (reference sequence). Between the trimmed V and J ends, which lost 5 bases and 7 bases, there was a span of 9 bases. The CDR3 is made up of 11 amino acids. The CDR3 protein is CSALGLNEQFF. DNA for the CDR3: TGCAGTGCTCTGGGATTGAATGAGCAGTTCTTC.

The rearrangement links TRBV4-1 to TRBJ1-6; D call uncertain. Germline values: CDR1 MGHRA, CDR2 YSYEKL. The CDR3 totals 16 residues. Trimming removed 0 bases at V and 8 bases at J, with 14 bases between. The CDR3: CASSQDAPYADSPLHF. CDR3 bases: TGCGCCAGCAGCCAAGATGCGCCTTACGCTGATTCACCCCTCCACTTT.

V gene TRBV19 combines with J gene TRBJ2-1; D may be TRBD1 or TRBD2 (5 bases each). The CDR3 has 14 amino acids. Trimming cost V 6 bases and J 12 bases, with 21 bases left between them. Germline V gene data show CDR1 as LNHDA and CDR2 as SQIVND (reference sequence). CDR3 amino acids: CASSPGARDPGQFF. DNA for the CDR3: TGTGCCAGTAGCCCTGGGGCCAGGGACCCTGGGCAGTTCTTC.

This clone was seen more than once but under ten times. The V call is TRBV5-1, the J call TRBJ2-5; tentatively, D is TRBD1 (6 bases). The CDR3 covers 14 residues. Germline V gene sequence: CDR1 SGHRS, CDR2 YFSETQ. Trimming stripped 4 bases from V and 5 bases from J, with 15 bases between. The CDR3 loop reads CASSPGVVGETQYF. CDR3 nucleotides: TGCGCCAGCAGCCCAGGGGTCGTGGGGGAGACCCAGTACTTC.

The chain links TRBV5-4 to TRBJ2-5; D perhaps matches TRBD1 (6 bases). CDR1 SGHNT and CDR2 YYREEE come from the germline V gene (reference sequence). The V end lost 0 bases, the J end lost 4 bases, and 10 bases lay between the germline ends. This CDR3 comprises 14 residues. CDR3 loop: CASSLEGQRETQYF. As DNA, the CDR3 is TGTGCCAGCAGCTTGGAAGGACAGAGAGAGACCCAGTACTTC.

This clone appeared a few times. Other DNA sequences in the same sample also yield this CDR3. This rearrangement joins TRBV30 to TRBJ2-7; D gene uncertain. The CDR3 runs to 11 residues. The germline gives CDR1 GTSNPN, CDR2 SVGIG (reference sequence). The V end lost 3 bases, the J end lost 3 bases, and 6 bases lay between the germline ends. The CDR3 DNA reads TGTGCCTGGAGCATTAGCTACGAGCAGTACTTC. Protein product: CAWSISYEQYF.

The table lists this clone with a few counts. The V gene is TRBV28, the J gene TRBJ2-5, with 7 bases that match TRBD2. The junction had 10 bases not matched to a gene; V was cut back by 7 bases and J by 5 bases. This CDR3 comprises 14 residues. Germline V gene data show CDR1 as MDHEN and CDR2 as SYDVKM. For the CDR3, the DNA is TGTGCCAGCAACGGTCGGTGGGAGGGCGAGACCCAGTACTTC. Translation gives CASNGRWEGETQYF.

This clone turned up a few times. The V gene is TRBV7-6, the J gene TRBJ1-1, with a weak D call TRBD1 (5 bases). This CDR3 region has 16 residues. Germline V gene sequence: CDR1 SGHVS, CDR2 FNYEAQ. V lost 2 bases and J 1 base, leaving 14 bases between the germline ends. Here the CDR3 DNA reads TGTGCCAGCAGCTTAAGTGTAAGGGGTTGGAACACTGAAGCTTTCTTT. Its translation is CASSLSVRGWNTEAFF.

V gene TRBV28 combines with J gene TRBJ1-6; D is possibly TRBD1 (6 bases). Trimming took off 5 bases at V and 10 bases at J, with 24 bases between the two ends. Germline V gene sequence: CDR1 MDHEN, CDR2 SYDVKM. This CDR3 has 17 amino acids. CDR3 DNA sequence: TGTGCCAGCAGTGGTGGGGGCGGTGGGCCCGACAGGTCACCCCTCCACTTT. The encoded protein is CASSGGGGGPDRSPLHF.

This clone appeared a few times. The chain links TRBV27 to TRBJ2-2, with no clear D. Germline CDR1 and CDR2: MNHEY and SMNVEV (reference sequence). V was clipped by 6 bases and J by 4 bases, with 6 bases between them. This CDR3 comprises 12 residues. The CDR3 spells CASRERTGELFF. DNA of the CDR3: TGTGCCAGCAGGGAACGCACCGGGGAGCTGTTTTTT.

The gene calls are TRBV2 and TRBJ2-7; 9 bases agree with TRBD2. CDR1 and CDR2 (germline): SNHLY, FYNNEI. J lost 7 bases, V lost 6 bases, and 13 bases had no gene match. This CDR3 comprises 15 residues. CDR3 nucleotides: TGTGCCAGCAGCCCAGTCTCGGCGGGGGGGCCGGAGCAGTACTTC. Translated: CASSPVSAGGPEQYF.

There are a few counts of this clone. The chain couples TRBV27 to TRBJ1-2; a weak D match, TRBD1 (6 bases). The CDR3 contains 13 residues. In germline, CDR1 is MNHEY, CDR2 SMNVEV (reference sequence). V was cut by 6 bases and J by 7 bases, with 15 bases left in between. DNA for the CDR3: TGTGCCAGCAGCCTCACAGGGTGGGGTGGCTACACCTTC. It is translated as CASSLTGWGGYTF.

This clone was found once. The J gene is TRBJ2-6, the V gene TRBV25-1; no clear D. Germline V CDR1 and CDR2: MGHDK, SYGVNS. The CDR3 runs to 14 residues. With 5 bases removed from V and 1 base from J, the gap between germline ends came to 6 bases. The CDR3 sequence is CASSPSSGANVLTF. The CDR3 bases are TGTGCCAGCAGTCCAAGTTCTGGGGCCAACGTCCTGACTTTC.

The genes are TRBV15 and TRBJ2-3; TRBD1 agrees at 9 bases. Germline CDR1 LNHNV, CDR2 YYDKDF (reference sequence). The V and J ends lost 3 bases and 6 bases, in that order; junction bases with no gene match: 4. The CDR3 has 14 residues. The CDR3 is CATSSGQGLDTQYF. The CDR3 region has the DNA TGTGCCACCAGCAGTGGACAGGGGTTGGATACGCAGTATTTT. Supplemented by reference TRBV15 and TRBJ2-3, the full variable domain reads DAMVIQNPRYQVTQFGKPVTLSCSQTLNHNVMYWYQQKSSQAPKLLFHYYDKDFNNEADTPDNFQSRRPNTSFCFLDIRSPGLGDTAMYLCATSSGQGLDTQYFGPGTRLTVL.

V gene TRBV28 combines with J gene TRBJ2-7; a possible D gene is TRBD2 (5 bases). Germline assignment: CDR1 MDHEN and CDR2 SYDVKM. Trimming pared 3 bases from V and 0 bases from J, leaving 12 bases between. The CDR3 consists of 15 residues. The DNA for the CDR3 is TGTGCCAGCAGTTTCCCCCGGGAACTCTCCTACGAGCAGTACTTC. Translation: CASSFPRELSYEQYF.

This clone came up a few times. This chain uses TRBV7-9 with TRBJ1-2, with D perhaps TRBD1 (6 bases). CDR1 SEHNR and CDR2 FQNEAQ come from the germline V gene (reference sequence). Trimming left V 5 bases short and J 4 bases short, with 14 bases between. The CDR3 spans 14 residues. As DNA, the CDR3 is TGTGCCAGCAGCCGACACCCAGGGGTCTATGGCTACACCTTC. Residues: CASSRHPGVYGYTF.

This clone was seen a few times. The CDR3 region is CAWSRLAGSYNEQFF. DNA of the CDR3: TGTGCCTGGAGTAGACTAGCGGGGAGTTACAATGAGCAGTTCTTC. The chain carries TRBV30 and TRBJ2-1; 11 bases match TRBD2. V lost 2 bases and J lost 4; bases outside the gene matches: 4. CDR1 and CDR2 from the germline V gene are GTSNPN and SVGIG (reference sequence). CDR3 length: 15 amino acids.

The chain links TRBV10-3 to TRBJ2-1, with 7 bases aligning to TRBD2. Looked up from germline, CDR1 is ENHRY and CDR2 is SYGVKD. The CDR3 extends over 18 amino acids. Trimming removed 2 bases from V and 2 bases from J; junction bases left unmatched: 12. The CDR3 loop reads CAISEPTGGGGTYNEQFF. Written as DNA, the CDR3 is TGTGCCATCAGTGAGCCCACTGGAGGCGGGGGTACCTACAATGAGCAGTTCTTC.